The 24 T cell receptor beta chains below were found in one sample sequenced in a study of glioma-infiltrating T cells after dendritic cell vaccination. Sequenced by immunoSEQ multiplex PCR; TCRdb stores in-frame clones only, minus some. The sample yields almost 65,000 clones, 82% seen once. Specimen: blood, collected before dendritic cell vaccination. The receptors originated from a human donor with glioblastoma.

This clone was seen a single time. The rearrangement uses TRBV19 and TRBJ1-6, with 8 bases lining up with TRBD1. The CDR3 is made up of 13 amino acids. V trimming: 8 bases; J trimming: 9 bases; junction bases outside the gene matches: 6. CDR1 and CDR2 (germline): LNHDA, SQIVND (reference sequence). CDR3 coding DNA: TGTGCCAGTTCGGACAGGGCAAGTTCACCCCTCCACTTT. Protein sequence: CASSDRASSPLHF. The variable domain in full, completed from reference TRBV19 and TRBJ1-6, reads DGGITQSPKYLFRKEGQNVTLSCEQNLNHDAMYWYRQDPGQGLRLIYYSQIVNDFQKGDIAEGYSVSREKKESFPLTVTSAQKNPTAFYLCASSDRASSPLHFGNGTRLTVT.

The gene calls are TRBV18 and TRBJ2-1; D is possibly TRBD1 (6 bases). Trimming removed 4 bases at V and 9 bases at J, with 16 bases between. The germline V gene encodes CDR1 KGHSH and CDR2 LQKENI. There are 14 residues in the CDR3. Here the CDR3 reads CASSLETGWSEQFF. The CDR3 coding sequence is TGTGCCAGCTCACTAGAGACAGGTTGGAGTGAGCAGTTCTTC.

The chain uses TRBV10-2 and TRBJ2-1; TRBD2 aligns across 8 bases. V shed 3 bases, J shed 6 bases, and the junction held 7 bases outside the gene matches. Looked up from germline, CDR1 is WSHSY and CDR2 is SAAADI. The CDR3 loop spans 15 amino acids. The CDR3 here is CASSDVRGGGNEQFF. As DNA, the CDR3 is TGCGCCAGCAGTGATGTCCGGGGGGGTGGCAATGAGCAGTTCTTC.

The CDR3 nucleotides are TGTGCCAGCAGTGGGGACAGGGGGCAGGAAAAACTGTTTTTT. Encoded protein: CASSGDRGQEKLFF. The chain has TRBV28 and TRBJ1-4, with 12 bases identical to TRBD1. Trimming took 5 bases from V and 8 from J; bases not matched to a gene: 3. CDR1 MDHEN and CDR2 SYDVKM come from the germline V gene. There are 14 residues in the CDR3.

The chain is built from TRBV10-1 and TRBJ2-3; 10 bases fit TRBD2. Per the germline V gene, CDR1 is WNHNN and CDR2 is SYGVQD (reference sequence). With V trimmed by 5 bases and J by 1 base, 3 bases remained unmatched. The CDR3 loop spans 15 amino acids. The CDR3 loop reads CASSSGLAGTDTQYF. DNA for the CDR3: TGCGCCAGCAGTAGTGGACTAGCGGGCACAGATACGCAGTATTTT.

Here the CDR3 reads CASTPTPNYGYTF. The CDR3 bases are TGTGCCAGCACCCCCACACCCAACTATGGCTACACCTTC. This chain joins TRBV6-5 and TRBJ1-2; D not resolved. There are 13 residues in the CDR3. The ends were cut back, 7 bases at V and 2 bases at J, with 11 bases in the middle. Germline values: CDR1 MNHEY, CDR2 SVGAGI.

This clone has only one observation. The chain links TRBV5-6 to TRBJ2-1; a weak D match, TRBD1 (7 bases). Germline V gene sequence: CDR1 SGHDT, CDR2 YYEEEE. V lost 0 bases and J 6 bases, leaving 16 bases between the germline ends. CDR3 size: 16 residues. The CDR3 is CASSLDPGGKGNEQFF. CDR3 bases: TGTGCCAGCAGCTTGGACCCAGGGGGGAAGGGCAATGAGCAGTTCTTC.

This clone was seen only a few times. The V call is TRBV25-1, the J call TRBJ1-2; 9 nucleotides match TRBD1. The CDR3 has 13 residues. V dropped 5 bases and J dropped 7; count of bases not matched to a gene: 5. The germline gives CDR1 MGHDK, CDR2 SYGVNS. The CDR3 loop reads CASSWTGEGGYTF. In DNA form, the CDR3 reads TGTGCCAGCAGTTGGACAGGGGAGGGTGGCTACACCTTC.

The CDR3 loop reads CASSLLAGANTGELFF. CDR3 nucleotides: TGTGCCAGCAGTTTGCTCGCGGGGGCGAACACCGGGGAGCTGTTTTTT. The V and J genes are TRBV28 and TRBJ2-2, with 7 nucleotides matching TRBD2. The CDR3 extends over 16 amino acids. From germline, CDR1 is MDHEN and CDR2 SYDVKM. V shed 3 bases, J shed 0 bases, and the junction held 4 bases outside the gene matches. Full variable domain (rest looked up from reference TRBV28 and TRBJ2-2): DVKVTQSSRYLVKRTGEKVFLECVQDMDHENMFWYRQDPGLGLRLIYFSYDVKMKEKGDIPEGYSVSREKKERFSLILESASTNQTSMYLCASSLLAGANTGELFFGEGSRLTVL.

The chain couples TRBV5-4 to TRBJ1-2; 9 bases map to TRBD1. Trimming at V came to 0 bases and at J to 7 bases, leaving 7 bases not matched to a gene. The CDR3 extends over 15 amino acids. From germline, CDR1 is SGHNT and CDR2 YYREEE (reference sequence). In DNA, the CDR3 is TGTGCCAGCAGCTTGGATTCGGGACAGGGCTTTGGCTACACCTTC. Amino acids: CASSLDSGQGFGYTF.

This clone was counted between two and nine times. The chain has TRBV5-4 and TRBJ2-3; 11 nucleotides align to TRBD2. Germline V gene data show CDR1 as SGHNT and CDR2 as YYREEE (reference sequence). V was pared by 4 bases and J by 5 bases, with 9 bases of the junction left unmatched. This CDR3 has 16 residues. CDR3 DNA sequence: TGTGCCAGCAGCCACCTGGGTAGCGGGGGGGGAGATACGCAGTATTTT. Translated: CASSHLGSGGGDTQYF.

The CDR3 loop reads CASSLAKGTATYEQYF. CDR3 nucleotide sequence: TGCGCCAGCAGCTTGGCCAAGGGGACAGCTACCTACGAGCAGTACTTC. The chain recombines TRBV5-1 with TRBJ2-7; TRBD1 matches 7 bases. J lost 2 bases, V lost 0 bases, and 8 bases had no gene match. The CDR3 is made up of 16 amino acids. The germline CDR1 and CDR2 sequences are SGHRS and YFSETQ.

Only one count was recorded for this clone. This rearrangement joins TRBV18 to TRBJ1-1, with 7 nucleotides matching TRBD1. The CDR3 contains 14 residues. The V segment lost 3 bases and the J segment 6 bases; nucleotides outside the gene matches: 7. The germline gives CDR1 KGHSH, CDR2 LQKENI. The CDR3 region has the DNA TGTGCCAGCTCACCGAGACAGGGTATCGCTGAAGCTTTCTTT. Translating it yields CASSPRQGIAEAFF.

The genes are TRBV5-1 and TRBJ2-3; D uncertain. Germline V gives CDR1 SGHRS, CDR2 YFSETQ. The CDR3 covers 13 residues. The V gene lost 3 bases and the J gene lost 6 bases, with 11 bases spanning the gap. CDR3 protein: CASSSYSMDTQYF. CDR3 sequence (DNA): TGCGCCAGCAGCTCCTATAGCATGGATACGCAGTATTTT.

The chain carries TRBV2 and TRBJ1-5; 7 bases are a match to TRBD1. The CDR3 is made up of 15 amino acids. The junction had 4 bases not matched to a gene; V was cut back by 3 bases and J by 2 bases. Germline CDR1 reads SNHLY; CDR2 reads FYNNEI. The CDR3 DNA reads TGTGCCAGCAGTGAGGATACAGGGGGCAATCAGCCCCAGCATTTT. Translation gives CASSEDTGGNQPQHF.

This clone was seen only once. This sequence joins TRBV25-1 and TRBJ2-5; perhaps TRBD1 as D (6 bases). Trimming left V 5 bases short and J 5 bases short, with 18 bases between. Germline assignment: CDR1 MGHDK and CDR2 SYGVNS. CDR3 length: 15 amino acids. The CDR3 nucleotides are TGTGCCAGCAGTAACCCTAGGCAGGGGTGGGAGACCCAGTACTTC. This translates into CASSNPRQGWETQYF.

The chain carries TRBV6-1 and TRBJ2-3, with TRBD1 identical over 12 bases. V shed 6 bases, J shed 6 bases, and the junction held 4 bases outside the gene matches. This CDR3 has 14 residues. Germline CDR1 MNHNS, CDR2 SASEGT. CDR3: CASRGTGGSDTQYF. DNA of the CDR3: TGTGCCAGCAGGGGGACAGGGGGCTCCGATACGCAGTATTTT.

The rearrangement uses TRBV5-1 and TRBJ2-2, with 9 bases aligning to TRBD2. Germline assignment: CDR1 SGHRS and CDR2 YFSETQ. J gave up 2 bases and V 5 bases, and 7 bases lay outside the gene matches. This CDR3 is 16 amino acids long. The CDR3 nucleotides are TGCGCCAGCAGTCGCAGCGGGGGGCCTAACACCGGGGAGCTGTTTTTT. It translates to CASSRSGGPNTGELFF.

The rearrangement joins TRBV29-1 to TRBJ1-2; the D gene is possibly TRBD1 (5 bases). The germline V and J ends were trimmed by 0 bases and 8 bases, with 13 bases remaining between them. CDR3 size: 13 residues. Germline CDR1 reads SQVTM; CDR2 reads ANQGSEA. The CDR3 nucleotides read TGCAGCGTTGAAGAGGGACTCGCCCAAGGCTACACCTTC. Protein sequence: CSVEEGLAQGYTF. Using reference TRBV29-1 and TRBJ1-2 for the parts outside the CDR3, the full variable domain is SAVISQKPSRDICQRGTSLTIQCQVDSQVTMMFWYRQQPGQSLTLIATANQGSEATYESGFVIDKFPISRPNLTFSTLTVSNMSPEDSSIYLCSVEEGLAQGYTFGSGTRLTVV.

This clone has a single count. The chain links TRBV19 to TRBJ2-1; TRBD2 matches at 10 bases. The CDR3 covers 15 residues. Germline lookup yields CDR1 LNHDA and CDR2 SQIVND (reference sequence). V was clipped by 6 bases and J by 8 bases; unmatched bases: 10. The CDR3 here is CASRPRGLAWDEQFF. CDR3 DNA: TGTGCCAGTAGACCCCGGGGACTAGCGTGGGATGAGCAGTTCTTC.

The chain's CDR3 is CASSQFQGTGEETQYF. For the CDR3, the DNA is TGTGCCAGCAGCCAATTTCAGGGGACAGGGGAAGAGACCCAGTACTTC. This rearrangement joins TRBV14 to TRBJ2-5; 10 bases align to TRBD1. The germline CDR1 and CDR2 sequences are SGHDN and FVKESK. The CDR3 totals 16 residues. With 2 bases clipped from V and 3 bases from J, the junction kept 6 bases outside the gene matches.

V is TRBV9 and J is TRBJ2-5; D is ambiguous. The CDR3 runs 15 residues. The V gene lost 4 bases and the J gene lost 0 bases, with 13 bases spanning the gap. Germline V lookup: CDR1 SGDLS, CDR2 YYNGEE. The CDR3: CASSPRRTYQETQYF. The CDR3 DNA follows: TGTGCCAGCAGCCCCCGCCGCACATACCAAGAGACCCAGTACTTC.

The chain joins TRBV7-9 to TRBJ2-7; 7 nucleotides agree with TRBD1. The CDR3 is made up of 14 amino acids. Per germline, CDR1 SEHNR and CDR2 FQNEAQ (reference sequence). With V trimmed by 7 bases and J by 2 bases, 8 bases remained unmatched. As DNA, the CDR3 is TGTGCCAGCACCTGGGGACAGCAAACCTACGAGCAGTACTTC. Translation gives CASTWGQQTYEQYF.

The genes are TRBV28 and TRBJ2-3; the D gene is possibly TRBD1 (5 bases). V was cut by 8 bases and J by 2 bases, with 17 bases left in between. This CDR3 spans 15 amino acids. Germline CDR1 reads MDHEN; CDR2 reads SYDVKM. Written as DNA, the CDR3 is TGTGCCAGCCGTAGTACAGGCGTCTTCACAGATACGCAGTATTTT. It yields the protein CASRSTGVFTDTQYF.